The present T cell receptor (beta chain) was sequenced within a study of OX40 agonist ivuxolimab in advanced cancers. Study background: As their treatment, patients were administered ivuxolimab, an agonistic anti-OX40 (CD134) antibody.

Trimming stripped 2 bases from V and 0 bases from J, with 11 bases between. The CDR3 has 16 amino acids. Germline V CDR1 and CDR2: MGHRA, YSYEKL. This table comes from immunoSEQ multiplex PCR, and its TCRdb copy is limited to in-frame clones, with some not included. The sample consists of 34,000 or so clones, 75% to 85% of them appearing once. Material: CD4+ or CD8+ T cells sorted from blood, obtained in a trial of the OX40 agonist ivuxolimab. V usage is TRBV4-1 and J usage is TRBJ2-1; no reliable D call. This receptor was obtained from an adult with an advanced solid tumor such as melanoma, head and neck, liver or kidney cancer. The CDR3 DNA follows: TGCGCCAGCAGCCAAAGAGTAGATAGCTCCTACAATGAGCAGTTCTTC. Protein: CASSQRVDSSYNEQFF.